This T cell receptor beta chain was found in a study of blood T cell repertoires in COVID-19 (dated by TCRdb to the early 2020s). Study-level background: Samples from collaborators originated in the United States, Italy and Spain and spanned both the acute and convalescent phases of COVID-19. The prospective study material was composed of cDNA or gDNA derived from T cells, B-cell-depleted T cells, or PBMCs. Subjects who had been exposed to COVID-19, were actively infected with it, or had recovered from it provided the deeply sampled blood TCRbeta repertoires that made up the dataset. The repertoires were released in a freely available public database meant as a resource for research on the immune response to SARS-CoV-2. Samples were obtained from the ongoing ImmuneRACE study (first 160 participants) and from 1,200 or so subjects provided by 6 global collaborators. Sample metadata almost always included a de-identified subject ID, COVID-19 status, age in years and sex. Where available, HLA class I and class II types were taken from metadata supplied by the sample provider and were not determined by assay-based typing. Results and caveats for the whole study, not just this receptor: How much clinical and demographic metadata was included differed by source and by participant, and the metadata was provided uncurated.

V drops 5 bases and J drops 5 bases, leaving 13 bases in between. Including cysteine and phenylalanine, the CDR3 has 13 amino acids. The only DNA kept is the CDR3, 39 bases in frame from the first base. From a lookup of the germline V gene (reference sequence), CDR1 and CDR2 are GTSNPN and SVGIG. Participants in the prospective study were enrolled through a virtual design, were aged 18 to 89 years, and lived in 24 United States geographic areas. In the prospective study, cohorts were assigned on the basis of participant-reported clinical history obtained from a screening survey and a study questionnaire. For ImmuneRACE Cohort 3, a participant was defined as recovered based on two consecutive negative NP/OP PCR tests, clearance by a healthcare professional, or resolution of symptoms. In the prospective study, whole blood, serum and a nasopharyngeal or oropharyngeal swab were collected from each participant by mobile phlebotomists. Additional blood draws and questionnaires over a 2-month period could optionally be provided by prospective study participants. Blood samples from the prospective study were shipped frozen or at room temperature prior to DNA extraction.

TCRbeta CDR3 regions were amplified from genomic DNA by means of the immunoSEQ Assay, a bias-controlled multiplex PCR. From the authors' description of their analysis: Nucleated cell counts per sample were estimated from amplification of reference gene primers within the assay. To quantify the absolute abundance of each unique TCRbeta CDR3 rearrangement, sequence reads were collapsed and filtered. For each sample, productive Simpson clonality was calculated as the square root of Simpson's diversity index across productive rearrangements. TCRdb mirrors the immuneACCESS table, restricted to in-frame sequences. Some clones are absent from its copies; in checked studies, under half trace to an unresolved V gene, and the reason for the others is unknown. The V and J calls and clone size come from that table; D and trimming were worked out from the DNA. For this sample the table gives a few hundred thousand clones, of which around 86% were detected only once. The ten largest clones capture 1.5% to 2% of the sample.

As to this clone: Its antigen remains undetermined. No much larger clone exists at a distance of one base, and base qualities are not known.

The sequence was obtained from a woman aged 50 to 60 who had recovered from COVID-19. Sample: PBMCs or T cells enriched from blood (not recorded which). The V gene is TRBV30 and the J gene is TRBJ1-5; the D gene assignment is ambiguous. The CDR3 region: CAWGGRSDQPQHF. The base sequence is TGTGCCTGGGGAGGGAGGAGCGATCAGCCCCAGCATTTT.